The sequence of this T cell receptor (beta chain) was determined in a study of blood T cell repertoires in COVID-19. For the study at large: The cDNA or gDNA used as material had been derived from T cells, B-cell-depleted T cells, or PBMCs.

The V and J ends lost 10 bases and 1 base, in that order; junction bases with no gene match: 12. Looked up from germline, CDR1 is LNHDA and CDR2 is SQIVND (reference sequence). CDR3 size: 15 residues. Profiling relied on immunoSEQ multiplex PCR, and the TCRdb table lists in-frame clones only, not all of them. The sample contains just under 100,000 clones, 70% to 90% of which appear only once. The origin of this receptor is a woman between 55 and 75 years old in a cohort sampled during active or convalescent COVID-19. Material: peripheral blood. V is TRBV19 and J is TRBJ1-2; 7 bases map to TRBD1. CDR3 sequence reads: CATQSPPGGNYGYTF. In nucleotides, the CDR3 is TGTGCCACTCAGAGCCCCCCAGGGGGTAACTATGGCTACACCTTC.